Each of the 11 T cell receptor beta chains below was sequenced from the same sample in a study of blood T cell repertoires in COVID-19 (dated by TCRdb to 2018 to 2020). The library was generated by the immunoSEQ multiplex PCR assay. The table comes from immuneACCESS by way of TCRdb, which keeps in-frame sequences with V and J called. Part of the clones is missing from these tables; in studies checked, under half for an unresolved V gene and the rest for unknown reasons. The sample profile shows 150,000 to 200,000 clones; approximately 87% of them were found once. Of the sample, roughly 3.7% falls within the top ten clones. The source material was peripheral blood. These TCRs come from a man younger than 35 with active or convalescent COVID-19.

The chain joins TRBV9 to TRBJ1-1; possible D gene TRBD1, 6 bases. V was clipped by 0 bases and J by 4 bases, with 16 bases between them. Germline-derived CDR1 and CDR2 are SGDLS and YYNGEE. This CDR3 is built from 16 residues. The CDR3 protein is CASSVEGVGAVTEAFF. CDR3 nucleotide sequence: TGTGCCAGCAGCGTAGAGGGCGTGGGGGCGGTCACTGAAGCTTTCTTT.

The rearrangement uses TRBV25-1 and TRBJ2-5; weak D call: TRBD1 (5 bases). Trimming removed 6 bases at V and 4 bases at J, with 12 bases between. Germline loops: CDR1 MGHDK, CDR2 SYGVNS. The CDR3 has 13 amino acids. The CDR3 region has the DNA TGTGCCAGCAGGAGTGGGGCGATAGAGACCCAGTACTTC. Its protein product is CASRSGAIETQYF.

The chain employs TRBV11-3 and TRBJ2-7; a weak D match, TRBD1 (5 bases). V was shortened by 6 bases and J by 5 bases, with 17 bases between the two germline ends. Germline V gives CDR1 SGHNT, CDR2 YENEEA. The CDR3 contains 14 residues. The CDR3 here is CASSFSQGQHEQYF. Here the CDR3 DNA reads TGTGCCAGCAGTTTTTCCCAGGGTCAACACGAGCAGTACTTC.

This chain links TRBV7-3 with TRBJ2-3; the match to TRBD1 covers 7 bases. Trimming took 3 bases from V and 4 from J; bases not matched to a gene: 7. Looked up from germline, CDR1 is SGHTA and CDR2 is FQGTGA. The CDR3 extends over 15 amino acids. This CDR3 is CASSLTGSISDTQYF. The CDR3 nucleotides read TGTGCCAGCAGCTTGACAGGGAGTATCTCAGATACGCAGTATTTT.

The rearrangement joins TRBV6-2 or TRBV6-3 to TRBJ2-3; D remains ambiguous. The CDR3 runs 14 residues. Trimming pared 7 bases from V and 2 bases from J, leaving 13 bases between. Germline CDR1 MNHEY, CDR2 SVGEGT. The CDR3 is CASNYGPYTDTQYF. CDR3 nucleotide sequence: TGTGCCAGCAATTATGGTCCCTACACAGATACGCAGTATTTT.

The chain has TRBV7-3 and TRBJ2-1; D might be TRBD2 (5 bases). Trimming removed 3 bases at V and 8 bases at J, with 14 bases between. The germline CDR1 and CDR2 sequences are SGHTA and FQGTGA. This CDR3 has 14 amino acids. The DNA for the CDR3 is TGTGCCAGCAGCTTTTCTTCCGGGGTCTATGAGCAGTTCTTC. Its translation: CASSFSSGVYEQFF.

Of note for this clone: The identical CDR3 is also encoded by other nucleotide sequences in the sample. The rearrangement joins TRBV13 to TRBJ1-6, with D perhaps TRBD1 (5 bases). This CDR3 is 14 amino acids long. V dropped 0 bases and J dropped 6 bases, with 6 bases sitting between them. The germline V gene encodes CDR1 PRHDT and CDR2 FYEKMQ (reference sequence). The CDR3: CASSLGQGNSPLHF. CDR3 sequence (DNA): TGTGCCAGCAGCTTAGGGCAGGGTAATTCACCCCTCCACTTT.

The chain employs TRBV24-1 and TRBJ1-2, with 8 bases aligning to TRBD1. Germline loops: CDR1 KGHDR, CDR2 SFDVKD. Losses at the gene ends were 5 bases for V and 6 bases for J; bases not matched to a gene: 4. The CDR3 loop spans 13 amino acids. CDR3 in DNA: TGTGCCACCAGTGGCAGGGGGCTGGATGGCTACACCTTC. Amino acids: CATSGRGLDGYTF.

The rearrangement joins TRBV15 to TRBJ1-5; D unresolved. Germline V lookup: CDR1 LNHNV, CDR2 YYDKDF (reference sequence). V shed 4 bases and J shed 3 bases, with 16 bases lying between them. This CDR3 is built from 16 residues. CDR3 region: CATSILQGGYNQPQHF. The CDR3 nucleotides are TGTGCCACCAGCATACTACAAGGAGGGTACAATCAGCCCCAGCATTTT.

The chain joins TRBV7-2 to TRBJ2-7; 16 bases are a match to TRBD2. The CDR3 extends over 16 amino acids. Germline trimming cut 4 bases from V and 5 bases from J; bases unmatched to any gene: 5. Germline V gene sequence: CDR1 SGHTA, CDR2 FQGNSA. The CDR3 region is CASSSGLAGGYDEQYF. The CDR3 DNA reads TGTGCCAGCAGCTCGGGACTAGCGGGAGGGTACGACGAGCAGTACTTC.

The V and J genes are TRBV9 and TRBJ2-1, with D maybe TRBD2 (5 bases). This CDR3 has 15 residues. Trimming pared 3 bases from V and 3 bases from J, leaving 13 bases between. Germline V gene sequence: CDR1 SGDLS, CDR2 YYNGEE. The CDR3, as DNA: TGTGCCAGCAGCGATGAGCGGACCAACTACAATGAGCAGTTCTTC. Protein product: CASSDERTNYNEQFF.